These T cell receptor beta chains were read from a single sample in a study of cytomegalovirus exposure and HLA in healthy donors. Sequencing used immunoSEQ multiplex PCR; TCRdb keeps in-frame clones, though not all of them. The sample contains 95,000 to 100,000 clones, 75% to 90% of which appear only once. The specimen sequenced was PBMCs. These TCRs come from a man younger than 45 in good health and CMV-seronegative. Each CDR3 is given with its conserved first and last residue. A D gene is named only where the DNA matches it firmly. Clone size is given for some rows only: seen once, a few or many times, or a class if the clone is expanded.

TRBD1 | TRBJ2-1 | TRBV15 | . | CATSSFEDRAAYNEQFF | TGTGCCACCAGCAGTTTTGAGGACAGGGCCGCCTACAATGAGCAGTTCTTC
TRBD1 | TRBJ2-7 | TRBV28 | . | CASRRQGTYSYEQYF | TGTGCCAGCAGGAGACAGGGAACCTACTCCTACGAGCAGTACTTC
. | TRBJ2-7 | TRBV6-1 | . | CASGAVFRGEQYF | TGTGCCAGCGGCGCAGTCTTCCGAGGCGAGCAGTACTTC
. | TRBJ1-2 | TRBV4-2 | . | CASSHAPGRENGYTF | TGTGCCAGCAGCCATGCGCCCGGCAGGGAAAACGGCTACACCTTC
TRBD1 | TRBJ1-5 | TRBV15 | . | CATSTGTTGNQPQHF | TGTGCCACCAGCACCGGAACGACAGGGAATCAGCCCCAGCATTTT
TRBD1 | TRBJ1-4 | TRBV7-2 | . | CASSSASGTGVGEKLFF | TGTGCCAGCAGCTCAGCCTCCGGGACAGGGGTAGGGGAAAAACTGTTTTTT
. | TRBJ2-7 | TRBV7-6 | . | CASSLEGAGQRWREQYF | TGTGCCAGCAGCTTAGAAGGGGCGGGACAGAGGTGGCGCGAGCAGTACTTC
TRBD1 | TRBJ2-6 | TRBV28 | few | CASRGTGGFGANVLTF | TGTGCCAGCCGGGGGACAGGGGGCTTTGGGGCCAACGTCCTGACTTTC
. | TRBJ2-5 | TRBV7-2 | . | CASSSGGLQETQYF | TGTGCCAGCAGCTCCGGGGGGCTACAAGAGACCCAGTACTTC
. | TRBJ1-1 | TRBV5-8 | . | CASSLAGQAAFF | TGTGCCAGCAGCTTGGCAGGCCAGGCAGCTTTCTTT
TRBD1 | TRBJ2-3 | TRBV6-5 | . | CASRRQQGGADTQYF | TGTGCCAGCAGAAGACAACAGGGGGGAGCAGATACGCAGTATTTT
. | TRBJ2-5 | TRBV4-1 | . | CASSQEAPGDQTLETQYF | TGCGCCAGCAGCCAAGAGGCCCCCGGGGATCAAACCCTAGAGACCCAGTACTTC
. | TRBJ2-6 | TRBV19 | . | CASSTPPAGANVLTF | TGTGCCAGTAGTACCCCCCCCGCTGGGGCCAACGTCCTGACTTTC
. | TRBJ1-1 | TRBV14 | . | CASSQEPLYQGEAFF | TGTGCCAGCAGCCAAGAACCCTTATACCAGGGAGAAGCTTTCTTT
. | TRBJ2-5 | TRBV7-3 | . | CASSSGRGQETQYF | TGTGCCAGCAGCTCAGGACGGGGACAAGAGACCCAGTACTTC
. | TRBJ1-2 | TRBV2 | once | CASRRSLDNYGYTF | TGTGCCAGCAGGAGGAGCTTAGATAACTATGGCTACACCTTC
. | TRBJ1-6 | TRBV18 | . | CASSPRGTGGFSPLHF | TGTGCCAGCTCACCAAGGGGAACGGGGGGATTTTCACCCCTCCACTTT
TRBD1 | TRBJ1-4 | TRBV4-1 | . | CASSQNMGQDNEKLFF | TGCGCCAGCAGCCAAAACATGGGACAGGACAATGAAAAACTGTTTTTT
. | TRBJ2-7 | TRBV4-1 | . | CASSPKSDTAYEQYF | TGCGCCAGCAGCCCGAAATCGGACACAGCCTACGAGCAGTACTTC
. | TRBJ1-1 | TRBV19 | . | CASSISENTEAFF | TGTGCCAGTAGTATCAGTGAGAACACTGAAGCTTTCTTT
. | TRBJ1-1 | TRBV28 | . | CASSPGHLNTEAFF | TGTGCCAGCAGCCCGGGACATTTAAACACTGAAGCTTTCTTT
TRBD1 | TRBJ2-7 | TRBV6-6 | once | CASSYSSDRVSEQYF | TGTGCCAGCAGTTACTCATCCGACAGGGTATCCGAGCAGTACTTC
. | TRBJ1-3 | TRBV9 | . | CASSVEGVSGNTIYF | TGTGCCAGCAGCGTAGAGGGGGTGTCCGGAAACACCATATATTTT
. | TRBJ2-7 | TRBV15 | . | CATRKGTGDPPYEQYF | TGTGCCACTAGAAAGGGGACGGGGGACCCACCCTACGAGCAGTACTTC
. | TRBJ2-2 | TRBV6-1 | . | CASELQGYTGELFF | TGTGCCAGCGAATTACAGGGCTACACCGGGGAGCTGTTTTTT
. | TRBJ1-1 | TRBV6-6 | few | CASSSTLQGLNTEAFF | TGTGCCAGCAGCTCAACACTACAGGGACTGAACACTGAAGCTTTCTTT
TRBD2 | TRBJ2-7 | TRBV7-2 | . | CASSLTAGGHEQYF | TGTGCCAGCAGCTTAACGGCGGGGGGCCACGAGCAGTACTTC
. | TRBJ2-1 | TRBV2 | . | CASSLGARYNEQFF | TGTGCCAGCAGTTTAGGGGCTAGATACAATGAGCAGTTCTTC
. | TRBJ2-2 | TRBV4-2 | few | CASSQGTAANTGELFF | TGTGCCAGCAGCCAAGGAACAGCCGCGAACACCGGGGAGCTGTTTTTT
TRBD1 | TRBJ2-5 | TRBV7-9 | . | CASSPRTGMYQETQYF | TGTGCCAGCAGCCCCCGGACAGGAATGTACCAAGAGACCCAGTACTTC
TRBD2 | TRBJ2-1 | TRBV29-1 | . | CSVYFVTSGYNEQFF | TGCAGCGTCTACTTCGTGACTAGCGGCTACAATGAGCAGTTCTTC
TRBD1 | TRBJ2-1 | TRBV11-2 | . | CASSLWGQGRTTEQFF | TGTGCCAGCAGCTTATGGGGACAGGGAAGGACCACTGAGCAGTTCTTC
TRBD1 | TRBJ2-1 | TRBV7-2 | . | CASSPLGQGAYNEQFF | TGTGCCAGCAGCCCCTTGGGACAGGGGGCATACAATGAGCAGTTCTTC
TRBD2 | TRBJ2-6 | TRBV28 | once | CASSLLGGSGANVLTF | TGTGCCAGCAGTTTATTGGGGGGGTCAGGGGCCAACGTCCTGACTTTC
TRBD1 | TRBJ1-1 | TRBV28 | . | CASRGVTGYISEAFF | TGTGCCAGCAGAGGCGTGACAGGGTATATCTCGGAAGCTTTCTTT
. | TRBJ2-3 | TRBV5-1 | few | CASSLRHPRSVVDTQYF | TGCGCCAGCAGCTTGAGGCACCCCCGTAGCGTTGTAGATACGCAGTATTTT
. | TRBJ2-7 | TRBV5-5 | few | CASSLAAGQSVYEQYF | TGTGCCAGCAGCTTGGCCGCGGGACAGTCCGTCTACGAGCAGTACTTC
TRBD1 | TRBJ2-7 | TRBV5-1 | . | CASSHGQGTYEQYF | TGCGCCAGCAGCCACGGACAGGGGACCTACGAGCAGTACTTC
TRBD2 | TRBJ2-1 | TRBV9 | few | CASSVDSLAGGPLYNEQFF | TGTGCCAGCAGCGTAGATTCTCTAGCGGGAGGCCCGCTCTACAATGAGCAGTTCTTC
. | TRBJ2-3 | TRBV27 | . | CASRAWGGTDTQYF | TGTGCCAGCAGAGCTTGGGGGGGCACAGATACGCAGTATTTT
. | TRBJ2-3 | TRBV28 | . | CASSPLRETQYF | TGTGCCAGCAGTCCTTTGAGGGAGACGCAGTATTTT
TRBD1 | TRBJ2-7 | TRBV19 | . | CAASRTGGSYEQYF | TGTGCCGCATCCCGGACAGGCGGTTCCTACGAGCAGTACTTC
. | TRBJ2-7 | TRBV10-3 | . | CAISESMANYEQYF | TGTGCCATCAGTGAGTCGATGGCAAATTACGAGCAGTACTTC
. | TRBJ2-6 | TRBV6-6 | . | CASSYTPVSGANVLTF | TGTGCCAGCAGTTACACACCAGTCTCTGGGGCCAACGTCCTGACTTTC
TRBD2 | TRBJ2-3 | TRBV25-1 | . | CASSVAGGRSDTQYF | TGTGCCAGCAGTGTTGCTGGCGGGAGGAGTGATACGCAGTATTTT
TRBD1 | TRBJ2-2 | TRBV30 | . | CAWGQGGGELFF | TGTGCCTGGGGACAGGGGGGCGGGGAGCTGTTTTTT
. | TRBJ1-3 | TRBV30 | . | CAWDSYSGNTIYF | TGTGCCTGGGACTCCTACTCTGGAAACACCATATATTTT
. | TRBJ2-7 | TRBV2 | few | CASSEDLAAQNEQYF | TGTGCCAGCAGTGAAGATTTAGCGGCGCAGAACGAGCAGTACTTC
. | TRBJ1-2 | TRBV5-4 | . | CASSPDRTANYGYTF | TGTGCCAGCAGCCCGGACAGAACCGCTAACTATGGCTACACCTTC
TRBD2 | TRBJ2-3 | TRBV7-9 | . | CASSFSSGSLTDTQYF | TGTGCCAGCAGCTTTAGTAGCGGGAGTCTGACAGATACGCAGTATTTT
. | TRBJ1-2 | TRBV27 | . | CASKGGSQLLYGYTF | TGTGCCAGCAAAGGAGGGAGTCAGCTGTTGTATGGCTACACCTTC
. | TRBJ2-5 | TRBV7-6 | . | CASSPPFGTQYF | TGTGCCAGCAGCCCCCCTTTCGGGACCCAGTACTTC
. | TRBJ2-3 | TRBV28 | . | CASSFRGSTDTQYF | TGTGCCAGCAGTTTCAGGGGAAGCACAGATACGCAGTATTTT
. | TRBJ2-7 | TRBV27 | . | CASSAQGRRAPYEQYF | TGTGCCAGCAGTGCACAGGGTAGAAGGGCCCCCTACGAGCAGTACTTC
. | TRBJ1-1 | TRBV5-5 | . | CASSLGDVAAFF | TGTGCCAGCAGCTTGGGTGACGTAGCAGCTTTCTTT
. | TRBJ1-2 | TRBV30 | . | CAWSVFFPRRYGYTF | TGTGCCTGGAGTGTTTTTTTCCCGCGGCGCTATGGCTACACCTTC
TRBD2 | TRBJ2-7 | TRBV7-9 | . | CASSLEGLAGGVYEQYF | TGTGCCAGCAGCTTAGAGGGACTAGCGGGAGGGGTGTACGAGCAGTACTTC
. | TRBJ1-3 | TRBV9 | . | CASSVDRFSGNTIYF | TGTGCCAGCAGCGTAGACAGGTTCTCTGGAAACACCATATATTTT